The clone carrying this TCR beta chain was seen only a few times. Its cognate antigen is unknown. Germline loops: CDR1 SEHNR, CDR2 FQNEAQ (reference sequence). The CDR3 consists of 13 residues. The germline V and J ends were trimmed by 5 bases and 10 bases, with 12 bases remaining between them. The PCR used 60 Vbeta and 13 Jbeta primers. Some clones are missing from TCRdb's copy, which holds only in-frame ones; the method was immunoSEQ multiplex PCR. There are 150,000 to 200,000 clones in the sample; 75% to 80% occur only once, and around 0.97% lies in the top ten. These data come from a study of cytomegalovirus exposure and HLA in healthy donors. Study-wide results and caveats: In a later analysis, V- and J-gene trimming of beta chains associated with a DCLRE1C missense variant, replicated independently. DRB1 had the most TCR associations and HLA-C the fewest, a later analysis found, with rates varying by HLA locus. The study flagged some 180 TCR beta chains as cytomegalovirus-associated. Association with HLA alleles at 0.05 false discovery rate was found for 16,951 TCR beta sequences in a later analysis.

This chain connects TRBV7-9 to TRBJ1-6, with a tentative D call TRBD1 (5 bases). Sample: PBMCs. The sequence was collected from a woman aged 45-59 years in good health and CMV-seropositive. Here the CDR3 DNA reads TGTGCCAGCAGCGTCGACAGTGGATCACCCCTCCACTTT. Translated, it gives CASSVDSGSPLHF.